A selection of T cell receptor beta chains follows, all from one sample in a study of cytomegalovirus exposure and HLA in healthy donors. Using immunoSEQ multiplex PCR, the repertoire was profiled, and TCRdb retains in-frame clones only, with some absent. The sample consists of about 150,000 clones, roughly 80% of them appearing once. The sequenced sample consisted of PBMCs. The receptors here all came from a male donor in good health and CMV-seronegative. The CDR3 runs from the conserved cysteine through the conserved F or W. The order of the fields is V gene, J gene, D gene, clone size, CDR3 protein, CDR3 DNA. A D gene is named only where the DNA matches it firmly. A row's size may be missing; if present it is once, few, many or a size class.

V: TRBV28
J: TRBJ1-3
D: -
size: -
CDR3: CASARGGAEGNTIYF
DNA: TGTGCCAGCGCCCGGGGGGGGGCAGAGGGAAACACCATATATTTT

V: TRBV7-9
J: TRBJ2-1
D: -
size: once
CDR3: CASRSLLGTGILAGFEQFF
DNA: TGTGCCAGCAGGTCTCTCCTCGGGACAGGGATACTAGCGGGGTTTGAGCAGTTCTTC

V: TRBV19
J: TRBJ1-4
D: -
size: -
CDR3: CASSIAAANEKLFF
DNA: TGTGCCAGTAGTATAGCGGCGGCGAATGAAAAACTGTTTTTT

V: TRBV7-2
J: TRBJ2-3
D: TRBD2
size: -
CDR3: CASSLDGGAGTDTQYF
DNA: TGTGCCAGCAGCTTAGACGGGGGGGCCGGTACAGATACGCAGTATTTT

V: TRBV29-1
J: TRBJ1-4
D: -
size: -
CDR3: CSVVQGPGEKLFF
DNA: TGCAGCGTTGTACAGGGTCCAGGTGAAAAACTGTTTTTT

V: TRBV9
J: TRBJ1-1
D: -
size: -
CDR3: CASSVALNTEAFF
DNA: TGTGCCAGCAGCGTAGCTCTTAACACTGAAGCTTTCTTT

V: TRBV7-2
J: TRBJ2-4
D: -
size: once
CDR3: CASSPRVPPVLTPKNIQYF
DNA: TGTGCCAGCAGCCCCCGGGTTCCGCCGGTGCTGACTCCTAAAAACATTCAGTACTTC

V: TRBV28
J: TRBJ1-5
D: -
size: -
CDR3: CASSSAGRRGQPQHF
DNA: TGTGCCAGCAGTTCCGCGGGGAGGAGGGGTCAGCCCCAGCATTTT

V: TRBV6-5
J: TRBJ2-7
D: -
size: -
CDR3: CASRSAGLFEQYF
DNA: TGTGCCAGCAGGTCGGCAGGGCTATTCGAGCAGTACTTC

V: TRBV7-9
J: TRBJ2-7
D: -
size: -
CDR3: CASSPTGYEQYF
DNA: TGTGCCAGCAGCCCCACCGGCTACGAGCAGTACTTC

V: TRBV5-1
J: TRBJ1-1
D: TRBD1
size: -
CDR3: CASSLADRGVSEAFF
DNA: TGCGCCAGCAGCTTGGCGGACAGGGGAGTTTCTGAAGCTTTCTTT

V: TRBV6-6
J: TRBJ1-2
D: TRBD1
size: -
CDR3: CASSFVRDRAVGGYPF
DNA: TGTGCCAGCAGTTTCGTGAGGGACAGGGCGGTGGGTGGCTACCCCTTC

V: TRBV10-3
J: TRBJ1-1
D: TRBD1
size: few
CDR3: CAMRSGQGNTEAFF
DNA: TGTGCCATGCGGTCTGGACAGGGGAACACTGAAGCTTTCTTT

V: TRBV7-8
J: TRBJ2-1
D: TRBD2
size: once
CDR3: CASSSTAGGKNDEQFF
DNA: TGTGCCAGCAGCTCCACGGCGGGGGGCAAGAACGATGAGCAGTTCTTC

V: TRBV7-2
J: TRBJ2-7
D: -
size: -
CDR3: CASSPSRSYEQYF
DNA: TGTGCCAGCAGCCCCTCACGGTCCTACGAGCAGTACTTC

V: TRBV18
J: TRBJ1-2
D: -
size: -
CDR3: CASSPETVYGYTF
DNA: TGTGCCAGCTCACCAGAGACAGTCTATGGCTACACCTTC

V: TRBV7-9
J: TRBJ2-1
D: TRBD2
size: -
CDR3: CASSLASGRNEQFF
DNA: TGTGCCAGCAGCTTGGCTAGCGGGAGGAATGAGCAGTTCTTC

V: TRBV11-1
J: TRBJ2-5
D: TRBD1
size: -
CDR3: CASSTPAQGEETQYF
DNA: TGTGCCAGCAGCACCCCCGCCCAGGGGGAAGAGACCCAGTACTTC

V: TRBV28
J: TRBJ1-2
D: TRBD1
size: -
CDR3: CASSSNLQGPGYGYTF
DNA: TGTGCCAGCAGTTCCAACCTACAGGGGCCTGGGTATGGCTACACCTTC

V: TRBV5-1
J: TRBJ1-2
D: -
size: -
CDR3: CASSWDTYYGYTF
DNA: TGTGCCAGCAGCTGGGACACCTACTATGGCTACACCTTC

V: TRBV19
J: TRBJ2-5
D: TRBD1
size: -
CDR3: CASSRRDRDSPETQYF
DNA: TGTGCCAGTTCCCGCCGGGACAGGGATTCCCCTGAGACCCAGTACTTC

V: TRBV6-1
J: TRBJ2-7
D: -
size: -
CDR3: CASSGRTTSYEQYF
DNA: TGTGCCAGCAGTGGGAGGACTACATCCTACGAGCAGTACTTC

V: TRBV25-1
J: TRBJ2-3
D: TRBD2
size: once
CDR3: CASSSGTSGVTDTQYF
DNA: TGTGCCAGCAGTTCCGGGACTAGCGGGGTCACAGATACGCAGTATTTT

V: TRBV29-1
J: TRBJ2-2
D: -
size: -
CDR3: CSVEIGQGIGELFF
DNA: TGCAGCGTTGAAATTGGGCAGGGGATCGGGGAGCTGTTTTTT

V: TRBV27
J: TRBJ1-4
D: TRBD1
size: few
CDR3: CASSFGQGALGEKLFF
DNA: TGTGCCAGCAGTTTCGGACAGGGGGCGCTTGGTGAAAAACTGTTTTTT

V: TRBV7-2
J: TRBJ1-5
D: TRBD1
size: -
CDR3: CASADRAGQPQHF
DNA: TGTGCCAGCGCGGACAGGGCTGGGCAGCCCCAGCATTTT

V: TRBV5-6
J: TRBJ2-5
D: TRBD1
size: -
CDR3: CASSLAGRGRETQYF
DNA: TGTGCCAGCAGCTTGGCCGGCAGGGGGCGGGAGACCCAGTACTTC

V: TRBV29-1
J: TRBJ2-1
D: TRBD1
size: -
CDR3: CSVETRVGGTGFNEQFF
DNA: TGCAGCGTTGAAACCCGGGTGGGGGGGACAGGGTTTAATGAGCAGTTCTTC